This T cell receptor (beta chain) was obtained from a study of CD8+ T cells in alopecia areata. The wider study: Dosing with tofacitinib proceeded for 6 to 18 months, followed by 6 months off drug. Regarding the study as a whole: Scalp sample sequencing also detects resident alphabeta T cells of normal skin. Mice gave a clearer picture of TCR sharing than patients did, possibly for HLA-related reasons.

Noted treatment: oral pan-JAK inhibitor, 5-10 mg twice daily. RNA was isolated and reverse transcribed to cDNA, the sequencing template. The repertoire was sequenced with immunoSEQ multiplex PCR; TCRdb's copy has only in-frame clones and lacks some. The sample has about 270,000 clones; about three fifths are singletons. The CDR3 totals 14 residues. Germline V lookup: CDR1 MNHNY, CDR2 SVGAGI (reference sequence). The ends were cut back, 6 bases at V and 0 bases at J, with 9 bases in the middle. Points on this clone: Its antigen is not known.

The V gene is TRBV6-6, the J gene TRBJ1-5; no reliable D call. The source was CD4+ T cells sorted from blood, collected between weeks 51 and 54, from a patient treated with tofacitinib. This TCR came from a human donor with alopecia areata. As DNA, the CDR3 is TGTGCCAGCAGACAGCAAAATAGCAATCAGCCCCAGCATTTT. It is translated as CASRQQNSNQPQHF.